These 30 T cell receptor beta chains originate from one sample sequenced in a study of early T cells in non-severe SARS-CoV-2 infection. TCRdb itself ran the 5' RACE reads through MiXCR, one entry per CDR3 protein. The repertoire holds 35,000 to 45,000 distinct CDR3 sequences, with roughly 5% as singletons. Material: whole blood. The origin of the receptors is an adult who was a healthcare worker with PCR-confirmed SARS-CoV-2 infection or an uninfected control (not recorded which).

The gene calls are TRBV6-6 and TRBJ2-2; 12 positions match TRBD2. Germline values: CDR1 MNHNY, CDR2 SVGAGI (reference sequence). Trimming took 4 bases from V and 7 from J; bases not matched to a gene: 7. CDR3 length equals 16 residues. The CDR3: CASSSTSGRALGELFF. CDR3 in DNA: TGTGCCAGCAGTTCGACTAGCGGGAGAGCTCTCGGGGAGCTGTTTTTT.

At least ten counts were recorded for this clonotype. The rearrangement uses TRBV12-5 and TRBJ1-1; TRBD1 is a possible D gene (6 bases). The germline CDR1 and CDR2 sequences are LGHNT and FRNRAP. V was clipped by 1 base and J by 5 bases, with 8 bases between them. The CDR3 has 13 residues. CDR3 DNA sequence: TGTGCTAGTGGTTTGGAAGGGGGGACTGAAGCTTTCTTT. It codes for CASGLEGGTEAFF.

A remark on this clonotype: This may be a read error, as it is one base from a much larger clone. The final CDR3 position lacks the conserved phenylalanine or tryptophan, pointing to a likely read error. The V and J genes are TRBV20-1 and TRBJ2-7, with D perhaps TRBD1 (6 bases). The germline CDR1 and CDR2 sequences are DFQATT and SNEGSKA (reference sequence). This CDR3 has 14 amino acids. Trimming took 0 bases from V and 6 from J, leaving 15 bases between them. The CDR3: CSARDVGRGGEQYS. The DNA for the CDR3 is TGCAGTGCTAGAGATGTGGGCAGGGGTGGCGAGCAGTACTCC.

The sample holds many counts of this clonotype. This sequence joins TRBV11-2 and TRBJ1-1, with D uncertain. The V end lost 5 bases, the J end lost 1 base, and 11 bases lay between the germline ends. Per the germline V gene, CDR1 is SGHAT and CDR2 is FQNNGV. The CDR3 covers 14 residues. CDR3 nucleotide sequence: TGTGCCAGCAGCCCGGATGACTGGAACACTGAAGCTTTCTTT. This sequence encodes CASSPDDWNTEAFF.

This clonotype was recorded at least ten times. V and J are TRBV10-2 and TRBJ1-1, with D maybe TRBD1 (5 bases). The CDR3 spans 14 residues. The V gene's germline CDR1 is WSHSY and CDR2 SAAADI. Trimming took 6 bases from V and 4 from J, leaving 15 bases between them. CDR3 amino acids: CASRDGPQGTEAFF. The CDR3, as DNA: TGCGCCAGCAGGGACGGGCCGCAGGGCACTGAAGCTTTCTTT.

CDR3 DNA: TGTGCCAGCAGCTTATACTCCGGGGAGACCCAGTACTTC. Its translation is CASSLYSGETQYF. The J gene is TRBJ2-5, the V gene TRBV7-9, with unresolved D. Trimming removed 2 bases from V and 5 bases from J, with 9 bases in between. The length of the CDR3 is 13 residues. From germline, CDR1 is SEHNR and CDR2 FQNEAQ (reference sequence). Supplemented by reference TRBV7-9 and TRBJ2-5, the full variable domain reads DTGVSQNPRHKITKRGQNVTFRCDPISEHNRLYWYRQTLGQGPEFLTYFQNEAQLEKSRLLSDRFSAERPKGSFSTLEIQRTEQGDSAMYLCASSLYSGETQYFGPGTRLLVL.

This clonotype was observed at least ten times. This sequence joins TRBV15 and TRBJ2-2; no reliable D call. Trimming removed 3 bases at V and 4 bases at J, with 15 bases between. Germline V gene sequence: CDR1 LNHNV, CDR2 YYDKDF (reference sequence). The CDR3 loop spans 16 amino acids. The CDR3 here is CATSRDLYLGTGELFF. In DNA form, the CDR3 reads TGTGCCACCAGCAGGGATCTGTACCTAGGCACCGGGGAGCTGTTTTTT.

The rearrangement joins TRBV7-9 to TRBJ1-1; D call uncertain. Trimming shortened V by 6 bases and J by 3 bases, and 8 bases separated the two germline ends. The germline V gene encodes CDR1 SEHNR and CDR2 FQNEAQ (reference sequence). CDR3 length: 12 residues. In nucleotides, the CDR3 is TGTGCCAGCAGAAAGGAGCACACTGAAGCTTTCTTT. The encoded protein is CASRKEHTEAFF. Using reference TRBV7-9 and TRBJ1-1 for the parts outside the CDR3, the full variable domain is DTGVSQNPRHKITKRGQNVTFRCDPISEHNRLYWYRQTLGQGPEFLTYFQNEAQLEKSRLLSDRFSAERPKGSFSTLEIQRTEQGDSAMYLCASRKEHTEAFFGQGTRLTVV.

By frequency in the sample, this clonotype is medium-sized. The rearrangement uses TRBV7-9 and TRBJ2-3, with 11 bases aligning to TRBD2. The CDR3 has 19 amino acids. Germline V lookup: CDR1 SEHNR, CDR2 FQNEAQ (reference sequence). V lost 4 bases, J lost 0 bases, and 12 bases stayed unmatched. The CDR3, as DNA: TGTGCCAGCAGCTCCCCTAGCGGGAGGTACACGGCTAGCACAGATACGCAGTATTTT. Protein: CASSSPSGRYTASTDTQYF.

This clonotype was observed a few times. The V gene is TRBV27, the J gene TRBJ2-1, with D perhaps given as TRBD1 or TRBD2 (5 bases each). The V end lost 6 bases, the J end lost 5 bases, and 14 bases lay between the germline ends. CDR3 size: 14 residues. Germline loops: CDR1 MNHEY, CDR2 SMNVEV (reference sequence). CDR3 amino acids: CASSPGTTNNEQFF. CDR3 DNA sequence: TGTGCCAGCAGCCCCGGGACCACTAACAATGAGCAGTTCTTC.

The V and J genes are TRBV6-6 and TRBJ1-4; maybe TRBD1 (6 bases). V gave up 6 bases and J gave up 0 bases, with 11 bases separating them. CDR1 and CDR2 from the germline V gene are MNHNY and SVGAGI (reference sequence). The CDR3 extends over 15 amino acids. This CDR3 reads CASSPTGPTNEKLFF. The CDR3 region has the DNA TGTGCCAGCAGCCCTACAGGGCCAACTAATGAAAAACTGTTTTTT.

This clonotype came up many times. The V gene is TRBV4-1, the J gene TRBJ2-5, with 8 bases aligning to TRBD2. Trimming removed 0 bases from V and 4 bases from J; junction bases left unmatched: 1. Germline loops: CDR1 MGHRA, CDR2 YSYEKL. The CDR3 totals 14 residues. The CDR3 DNA follows: TGCGCCAGCAGCCAAGAAGCGGGAGTAGAGACCCAGTACTTC. Translating gives CASSQEAGVETQYF.

J is TRBJ2-1 and V is TRBV27; 7 bases align to TRBD1. Germline loops: CDR1 MNHEY, CDR2 SMNVEV (reference sequence). J gave up 9 bases and V 6 bases, and 8 bases lay outside the gene matches. The CDR3 runs 13 residues. CDR3 loop: CASRPWWDSEQFF. The DNA for the CDR3 is TGTGCCAGCAGGCCGTGGTGGGACAGTGAGCAGTTCTTC.

This clonotype was seen many times. This rearrangement joins TRBV12-5 to TRBJ1-2; the D is unclear. This CDR3 has 16 residues. Germline V gene lookup returns CDR1 LGHNT and CDR2 FRNRAP. Between the trimmed V and J ends, which lost 1 base and 5 bases, there was a span of 17 bases. The CDR3 loop is CASGLDYDTGEYGYTF. DNA for the CDR3: TGTGCTAGTGGTTTGGACTACGACACGGGAGAATATGGCTACACCTTC.

This clonotype showed up just a few times. The gene calls are TRBV19 and TRBJ2-4; TRBD1 aligns across 9 bases. CDR1 LNHDA and CDR2 SQIVND come from the germline V gene (reference sequence). CDR3 size: 16 residues. V gave up 4 bases and J gave up 1 base; unmatched junction bases: 5. The CDR3 nucleotides read TGTGCCAGTAGTAAGACAGGGGGGTCGGCCAAAAACATTCAGTACTTC. Translation: CASSKTGGSAKNIQYF.

There are a few counts of this clonotype. The V and J genes are TRBV11-2 and TRBJ2-1, with TRBD2 identical over 12 bases. From germline, CDR1 is SGHAT and CDR2 FQNNGV. This CDR3 is built from 17 residues. The V segment lost 4 bases and the J segment 3 bases; nucleotides outside the gene matches: 7. The DNA for the CDR3 is TGTGCCAGCAGCTCCCTAGCGGGGGGGCCTTACTACAATGAGCAGTTCTTC. Translating gives CASSSLAGGPYYNEQFF.

This clonotype was seen ten or more times. The V and J genes are TRBV27 and TRBJ2-7, with D possibly being TRBD2 (6 bases). CDR3 size: 14 residues. Trimming took 5 bases from V and 2 from J, leaving 13 bases between them. Germline CDR1 and CDR2: MNHEY and SMNVEV (reference sequence). The CDR3 DNA is TGTGCCAGCAGTCCAAACGGGGGTCCCTACGAGCAGTACTTC. It encodes CASSPNGGPYEQYF.

Ten or more counts support this clonotype. The chain uses TRBV19 and TRBJ2-2, with D perhaps TRBD1 or TRBD2 (6 bases each). The V end was cut by 4 bases, the J end by 1 base, with 13 bases between. Germline V gene data show CDR1 as LNHDA and CDR2 as SQIVND (reference sequence). The CDR3 is 16 residues long. CDR3 region: CASSTPGALNTGELFF. DNA of the CDR3: TGTGCCAGTAGTACTCCGGGGGCCCTGAACACCGGGGAGCTGTTTTTT.

V is TRBV18 and J is TRBJ2-1, with D perhaps assigned TRBD1 or TRBD2 (5 bases each). The germline CDR1 and CDR2 sequences are KGHSH and LQKENI. V was trimmed by 7 bases and J by 3 bases, leaving 19 bases between them. CDR3 size: 16 residues. The CDR3 spells CASYPRGGSRYNEQFF. The CDR3, as DNA: TGTGCCAGCTATCCCCGGGGCGGGTCTCGCTACAATGAGCAGTTCTTC.

This clonotype was observed at least ten times. The chain combines TRBV6-1 with TRBJ2-1, with a tentative D call TRBD1 (6 bases). Germline V gene lookup returns CDR1 MNHNS and CDR2 SASEGT. The CDR3 length is 15 residues. Trimming left V 0 bases short and J 4 bases short, with 10 bases between. The CDR3 DNA reads as TGTGCCAGCAGTGAAGCCGGGACATATTACAATGAGCAGTTCTTC. This codes for CASSEAGTYYNEQFF.

This clonotype was counted a few times. This chain links TRBV19 with TRBJ2-1; tentatively, D is TRBD1 or TRBD2 (5 bases each). Germline V CDR1 and CDR2: LNHDA, SQIVND (reference sequence). Trimming took off 6 bases at V and 8 bases at J, with 20 bases between the two ends. This CDR3 spans 15 amino acids. The CDR3 region is CASRSASTGADEQFF. The CDR3 bases are TGTGCCAGTAGGTCCGCGTCCACCGGGGCCGATGAGCAGTTCTTC.

This clonotype showed up many times. The chain joins TRBV3-1 to TRBJ2-7, with D hard to call. The ends were cut back, 4 bases at V and 7 bases at J, with 11 bases in the middle. Germline V gene lookup returns CDR1 LGHDT and CDR2 YNNKEL (reference sequence). The CDR3 spans 12 residues. The CDR3 region has the DNA TGTGCCAGCAGCCTAGCTTCCCGGGAGCAGTACTTC. It encodes CASSLASREQYF.

This clonotype has ten or more counts. The rearrangement joins TRBV15 to TRBJ1-6; D is ambiguous. Germline values: CDR1 LNHNV, CDR2 YYDKDF (reference sequence). Between the trimmed V and J ends, which lost 5 bases and 4 bases, there was a span of 9 bases. CDR3 length equals 14 residues. The CDR3 spells CATSSKRYNSPLHF. CDR3 DNA: TGTGCCACCAGCTCCAAGAGGTATAATTCACCCCTCCACTTT.

CDR3 coding DNA: TGCGCCAGCAGCCAAGGGGGACTAGCTGGCTACAATGAGCAGTTCTTC. It yields the protein CASSQGGLAGYNEQFF. The gene calls are TRBV4-1 and TRBJ2-1; 9 bases map to TRBD2. Germline values: CDR1 MGHRA, CDR2 YSYEKL. This CDR3 comprises 16 residues. J was trimmed by 3 bases and V by 1 base; bases with no gene match: 4.

This clonotype was observed at least ten times. CDR3 DNA sequence: TGTGCCAGCAGCCAACGCTGGGACAGCCCTTACTTC. Translated, it gives CASSQRWDSPYF. This chain connects TRBV7-2 to TRBJ2-5; 7 bases fit TRBD1. The V gene's germline CDR1 is SGHTA and CDR2 FQGNSA. Trimming cost V 5 bases and J 14 bases; bases outside gene matches: 11. The CDR3 totals 12 residues.

This clonotype was counted ten times or more. This chain links TRBV3-1 with TRBJ2-1, with no clear D. This CDR3 is 13 amino acids long. V lost 3 bases and J lost 9, with 12 bases in between. The germline V gene has CDR1 LGHDT and CDR2 YNNKEL (reference sequence). The CDR3 protein is CASSQFVQAEQFF. The CDR3 DNA follows: TGTGCCAGCAGCCAGTTCGTCCAGGCTGAGCAGTTCTTC.

The chain employs TRBV24-1 and TRBJ1-5, with D perhaps TRBD1 (5 bases). The CDR3 consists of 16 residues. CDR1 is KGHDR, CDR2 SFDVKD, per germline. V dropped 5 bases and J dropped 5 bases, with 18 bases sitting between them. CDR3 nucleotides: TGTGCCACCAGTGTGTCCCGGGGGGTGCTGCATCAGCCCCAGCATTTT. It is translated as CATSVSRGVLHQPQHF.

This clonotype was found many times. The J gene is TRBJ2-7, the V gene TRBV24-1, with D possibly being TRBD1 (5 bases). This CDR3 has 19 amino acids. Germline CDR1 and CDR2: KGHDR and SFDVKD. Trimming pared 0 bases from V and 2 bases from J, leaving 22 bases between. The CDR3 sequence is CATSDLPTSTGPLAYEQYF. The CDR3 coding sequence is TGTGCCACCAGTGATTTGCCCACGAGTACAGGCCCCTTGGCCTACGAGCAGTACTTC.

The sample holds many counts of this clonotype. The chain couples TRBV7-2 to TRBJ2-1, with 9 bases fitting TRBD1. Germline lookup yields CDR1 SGHTA and CDR2 FQGNSA. Trimming at V came to 5 bases and at J to 7 bases, leaving 12 bases not matched to a gene. The CDR3 is made up of 16 amino acids. The CDR3 loop reads CASSGSGTGNRNEQFF. The CDR3 DNA sequence: TGTGCCAGCAGCGGTAGTGGGACAGGGAATCGAAATGAGCAGTTCTTC.

The CDR3 sequence is CASSPGRPPETQYF. The CDR3 DNA follows: TGTGCCAGCAGCCCGGGACGGCCCCCGGAGACCCAGTACTTC. V is TRBV7-8 and J is TRBJ2-5; TRBD1 or TRBD2 may be the D gene (5 bases each). Germline CDR1 reads SGHVS; CDR2 reads FQNEAQ. V was trimmed by 5 bases and J by 5 bases, leaving 15 bases between them. CDR3 length equals 14 residues. Full variable domain (remainder filled in from reference TRBV7-8 and TRBJ2-5): GAGVSQSPRYKVAKRGQDVALRCDPISGHVSLFWYQQALGQGPEFLTYFQNEAQLDKSGLPSDRFFAERPEGSVSTLKIQRTQQEDSAVYLCASSPGRPPETQYFGPGTRLLVL.